Listed below are T cell receptor beta chains from one sample, sequenced in a study of blood T cell repertoires in COVID-19. Generated by immunoSEQ multiplex PCR, the TCRdb table keeps only in-frame clones and is missing some. The data contain approximately 50,000 clones, around 90% of them singletons. The sample consisted of peripheral blood. Every receptor here comes from a man between 45 and 60 years old with active COVID-19. The CDR3 runs from the conserved cysteine through the conserved F or W. A D gene is named only where the DNA matches it firmly. Clone size is stated in some rows and not others, as once, few, many or a class when expanded.

once	TRBJ2-5	TRBD2	TRBV6-4	CASSDIGSGNLQETQYF	TGTGCCAGCAGTGATATTGGAAGCGGGAACCTCCAAGAGACCCAGTACTTC
-	TRBJ2-6	TRBD1	TRBV9	CASSLGQAYSGANVLTF	TGTGCCAGCAGTTTAGGACAGGCGTACTCTGGGGCCAACGTCCTGACTTTC
-	TRBJ2-5	-	TRBV7-2	CASSLAARVRETQYF	TGTGCCAGCAGCTTAGCGGCCCGGGTACGGGAGACCCAGTACTTC
-	TRBJ2-7	-	TRBV5-1	CASSLIPPRGRSYEQYF	TGCGCCAGCAGCCTAATCCCCCCGCGGGGGCGATCCTACGAGCAGTACTTC
-	TRBJ1-1	TRBD1	TRBV24-1	CATSDLAGGVTEAFF	TGTGCCACCAGTGATTTGGCAGGGGGCGTCACTGAAGCTTTCTTT
once	TRBJ2-2	-	TRBV9	CASSVAGGPTGELFF	TGTGCCAGCAGCGTAGCGGGGGGCCCTACCGGGGAGCTGTTTTTT
-	TRBJ2-3	TRBD2	TRBV18	CASSYSGGSTDTQYF	TGTGCCAGCTCATATAGCGGGGGGAGCACAGATACGCAGTATTTT
-	TRBJ2-7	-	TRBV19	CASSVPSPPISSYEQYF	TGTGCCAGTAGTGTCCCCTCTCCACCCATCAGCTCCTACGAGCAGTACTTC
-	TRBJ2-3	-	TRBV7-2	CASSLVPEQISQYF	TGTGCCAGCAGCTTAGTACCGGAACAGATATCGCAGTATTTT
-	TRBJ1-1	-	TRBV7-2	CASSLARVSPAGRMNTEAFF	TGTGCCAGCAGCTTAGCGAGGGTGTCCCCTGCGGGAAGAATGAACACTGAAGCTTTCTTT
-	TRBJ2-6	-	TRBV5-4	CASSLASGANVLTF	TGTGCCAGCAGCTTGGCATCCGGGGCCAACGTCCTGACTTTC
-	TRBJ2-6	-	TRBV18	CASRDIFSGANVLTF	TGTGCCAGCCGGGACATTTTCTCTGGGGCCAACGTCCTGACTTTC
-	TRBJ2-7	TRBD1	TRBV10-3	CAISSRTGGSYEQYF	TGTGCCATCAGTTCAAGGACAGGGGGCTCCTACGAGCAGTACTTC
few	TRBJ2-7	-	TRBV18	CASSLANEQYF	TGTGCCAGCTCACTTGCGAACGAGCAGTACTTC
-	TRBJ1-6	-	TRBV30	CAWSPGQIPLHF	TGTGCCTGGAGTCCGGGACAAATCCCCCTCCACTTT
-	TRBJ1-1	TRBD1	TRBV6-6	CASSPGGRYTEAFF	TGTGCCAGCAGCCCAGGGGGACGTTACACTGAAGCTTTCTTT
-	TRBJ2-2	-	TRBV20-1	CSARRGGELFF	TGCAGTGCTAGGAGGGGGGGGGAGCTGTTTTTT
-	TRBJ2-3	TRBD2	TRBV9	CASSAHEGAGGLWWTDTQYF	TGTGCCAGCAGCGCCCATGAGGGAGCGGGAGGCTTATGGTGGACAGATACGCAGTATTTT
-	TRBJ2-1	TRBD1	TRBV30	CAWKGDRIYNEQFF	TGTGCCTGGAAAGGGGACAGGATCTACAATGAGCAGTTCTTC
-	TRBJ1-3	-	TRBV9	CASSARGGFTPGNTIYF	TGTGCCAGCAGCGCAAGGGGGGGTTTCACGCCTGGAAACACCATATATTTT
-	TRBJ1-1	TRBD1	TRBV6-5	CASSSQGGFTEAFF	TGTGCCAGCAGTTCACAGGGGGGTTTCACTGAAGCTTTCTTT
-	TRBJ1-2	-	TRBV7-3	CASSSPRTANYGYTF	TGTGCCAGCAGCTCCCCCCGGACAGCAAACTATGGCTACACCTTC
-	TRBJ2-2	TRBD2	TRBV3-1/TRBV3-2	CASSQGRRWTSGSRTGELFF	TGTGCCAGCAGCCAAGGACGGAGATGGACTAGCGGGAGTCGCACCGGGGAGCTGTTTTTT
-	TRBJ1-2	-	TRBV4-1	CASSPVLIGDANYGYTF	TGCGCCAGCAGCCCGGTTCTTATAGGGGATGCTAACTATGGCTACACCTTC
-	TRBJ2-7	TRBD2	TRBV6-6	CASSYPGRGGYEQYF	TGTGCCAGCAGTTACCCCGGGAGGGGTGGCTACGAGCAGTACTTC
-	TRBJ1-4	-	TRBV28	CASSSLATNEKLFF	TGTGCCAGCAGTTCACTTGCAACTAATGAAAAACTGTTTTTT
-	TRBJ2-1	TRBD1	TRBV6-5	CASSSRQGGFF	TGTGCCAGCAGTTCCCGACAGGGCGGGTTCTTC
-	TRBJ1-1	TRBD1	TRBV7-3	CASSLTWDRAGTEAFF	TGTGCCAGCAGCTTAACTTGGGACAGGGCAGGAACTGAAGCTTTCTTT
-	TRBJ2-2	TRBD2	TRBV9	CASSVVPSGVGGELFF	TGTGCCAGCAGCGTGGTACCTAGCGGGGTCGGCGGGGAGCTGTTTTTT